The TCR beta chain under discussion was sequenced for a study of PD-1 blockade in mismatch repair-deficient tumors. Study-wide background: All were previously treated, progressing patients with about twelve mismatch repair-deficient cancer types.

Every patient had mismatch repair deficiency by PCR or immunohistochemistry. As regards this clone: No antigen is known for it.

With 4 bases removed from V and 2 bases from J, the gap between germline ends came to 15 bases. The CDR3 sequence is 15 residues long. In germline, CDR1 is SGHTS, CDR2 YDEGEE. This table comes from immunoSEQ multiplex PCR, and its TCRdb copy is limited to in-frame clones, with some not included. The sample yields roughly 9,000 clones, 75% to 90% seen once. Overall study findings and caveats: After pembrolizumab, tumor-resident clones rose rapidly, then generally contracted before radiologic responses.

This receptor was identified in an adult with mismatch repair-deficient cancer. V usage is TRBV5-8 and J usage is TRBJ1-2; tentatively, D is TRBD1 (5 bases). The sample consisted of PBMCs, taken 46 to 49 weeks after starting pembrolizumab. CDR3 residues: CASSPGGTANYGYTF. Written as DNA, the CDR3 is TGTGCCAGCAGCCCGGGCGGGACTGCAAACTATGGCTACACCTTC.